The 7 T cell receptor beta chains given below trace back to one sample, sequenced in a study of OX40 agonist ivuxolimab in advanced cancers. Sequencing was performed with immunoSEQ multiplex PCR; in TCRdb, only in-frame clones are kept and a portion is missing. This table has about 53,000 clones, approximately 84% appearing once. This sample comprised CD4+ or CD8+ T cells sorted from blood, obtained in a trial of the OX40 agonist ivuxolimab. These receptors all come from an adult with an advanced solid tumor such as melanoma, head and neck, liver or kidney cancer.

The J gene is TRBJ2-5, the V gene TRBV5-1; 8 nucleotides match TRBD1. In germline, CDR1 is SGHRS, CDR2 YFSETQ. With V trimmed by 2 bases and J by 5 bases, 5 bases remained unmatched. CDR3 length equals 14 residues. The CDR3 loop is CASSFGQGAETQYF. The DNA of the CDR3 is TGCGCCAGCAGCTTTGGGCAGGGGGCTGAGACCCAGTACTTC.

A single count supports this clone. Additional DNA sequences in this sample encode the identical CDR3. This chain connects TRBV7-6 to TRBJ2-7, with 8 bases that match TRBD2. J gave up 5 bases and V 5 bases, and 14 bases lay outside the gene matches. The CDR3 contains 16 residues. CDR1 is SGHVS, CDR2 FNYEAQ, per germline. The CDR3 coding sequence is TGTGCCAGCAGCCCATGGGGGATGGTAGCGGGAAACGAGCAGTACTTC. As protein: CASSPWGMVAGNEQYF.

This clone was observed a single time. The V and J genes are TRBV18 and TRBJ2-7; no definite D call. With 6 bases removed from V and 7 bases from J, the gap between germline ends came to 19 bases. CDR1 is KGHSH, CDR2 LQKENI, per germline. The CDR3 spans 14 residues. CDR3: CASSPSGSYREQYF. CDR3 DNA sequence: TGTGCCAGCTCCCCCTCGGGCTCGTATAGAGAGCAGTACTTC.

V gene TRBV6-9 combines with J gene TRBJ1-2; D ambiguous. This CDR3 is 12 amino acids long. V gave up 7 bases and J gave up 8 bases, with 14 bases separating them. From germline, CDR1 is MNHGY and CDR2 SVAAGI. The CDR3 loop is CASIGKGGGYTF. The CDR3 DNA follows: TGTGCCAGCATAGGGAAAGGTGGAGGCTACACCTTC.

CDR3 sequence reads: CASSRTGAMNTEAFF. CDR3 nucleotide sequence: TGTGCCAGCAGCCGGACAGGGGCGATGAACACTGAAGCTTTCTTT. This sequence joins TRBV7-9 and TRBJ1-1, with 9 bases that match TRBD1. Germline CDR1 and CDR2: SEHNR and FQNEAQ (reference sequence). CDR3 length: 15 residues. V shed 5 bases, J shed 0 bases, and the junction held 4 bases outside the gene matches.

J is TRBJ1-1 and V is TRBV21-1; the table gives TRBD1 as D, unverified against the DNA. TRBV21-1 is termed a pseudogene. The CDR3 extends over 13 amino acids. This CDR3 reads CASARQENTEAFF. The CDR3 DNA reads TGTGCCAGTGCGAGACAGGAGAACACTGAAGCTTTCTTT.

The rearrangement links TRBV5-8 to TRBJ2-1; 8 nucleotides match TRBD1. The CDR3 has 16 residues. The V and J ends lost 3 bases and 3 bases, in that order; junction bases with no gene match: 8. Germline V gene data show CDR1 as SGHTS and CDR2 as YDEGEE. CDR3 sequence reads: CASSSWGTGLYNEQFF. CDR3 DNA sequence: TGTGCCAGCAGCTCGTGGGGGACAGGACTCTACAATGAGCAGTTCTTC.